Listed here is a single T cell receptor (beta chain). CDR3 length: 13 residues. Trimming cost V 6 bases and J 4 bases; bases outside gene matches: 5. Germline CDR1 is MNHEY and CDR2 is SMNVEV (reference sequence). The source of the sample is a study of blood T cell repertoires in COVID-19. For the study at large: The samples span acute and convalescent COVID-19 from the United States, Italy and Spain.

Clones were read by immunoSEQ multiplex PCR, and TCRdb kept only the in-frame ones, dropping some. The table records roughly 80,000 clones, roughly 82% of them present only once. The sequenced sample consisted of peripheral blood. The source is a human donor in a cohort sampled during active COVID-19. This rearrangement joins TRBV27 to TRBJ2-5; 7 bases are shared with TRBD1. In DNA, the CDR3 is TGTGCCAGCAGAAAACAGGGGATAGAGACCCAGTACTTC. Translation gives CASRKQGIETQYF.